Included here is one T cell receptor beta chain sequence, with context. Trimming at V came to 1 base and at J to 5 bases, leaving 5 bases not matched to a gene. The CDR3 has 15 amino acids. CDR1 and CDR2 (germline): LGHNA, YSLEER. The repertoire was sequenced with immunoSEQ multiplex PCR; TCRdb's copy has only in-frame clones and lacks some. The sample contains approximately 10,000 clones, about 75% of which appear only once. The sample belongs to a study of OX40 agonist ivuxolimab in advanced cancers. Study as a whole: Patients with prior anti-PD-1, anti-PD-L1 or anti-CTLA-4 therapy were eligible; 40% had some.

The chain has TRBV4-3 and TRBJ2-5; 9 bases are shared with TRBD1. Sample: CD4+ or CD8+ T cells sorted from blood, taken in a trial of the OX40 agonist ivuxolimab. The origin of this receptor is an adult with an advanced solid tumor such as melanoma, head and neck, liver or kidney cancer. The CDR3 sequence is CASSQGTGAGETQYF. The CDR3 coding sequence is TGCGCCAGCAGCCAAGGGACAGGGGCAGGGGAGACCCAGTACTTC.